The 16 T cell receptor beta chains given below trace back to one sample, sequenced in a study of control samples from healthy donors and cancer patients. Method: immunoSEQ multiplex PCR; TCRdb's copy keeps in-frame clones and lacks some. The data contain 350,000 to 450,000 clones, roughly 90% of them singletons. Specimen: PBMCs. Receptor source: a middle-aged man with head and neck cancer.

The chain couples TRBV6-6 to TRBJ2-7; weak D call: TRBD2 (6 bases). The CDR3 contains 12 residues. CDR1 is MNHNY and CDR2 is SVGAGI in the germline V gene (reference sequence). The V gene lost 8 bases and the J gene lost 3 bases, with 11 bases spanning the gap. CDR3 protein: CASLGGSYEQYF. DNA of the CDR3: TGTGCCAGCCTGGGGGGAAGCTACGAGCAGTACTTC.

The chain couples TRBV10-3 to TRBJ1-6, with a possible D match to TRBD1 (5 bases). Per germline, CDR1 ENHRY and CDR2 SYGVKD. Trimming left V 10 bases short and J 3 bases short, with 13 bases between. This CDR3 is 14 amino acids long. CDR3 nucleotides: TGTGCCACCCAACGGGACGGCTATAATTCACCCCTCCACTTT. It yields the protein CATQRDGYNSPLHF.

V gene TRBV5-6 combines with J gene TRBJ1-4; D remains unclear. Trimming took off 4 bases at V and 8 bases at J, with 12 bases between the two ends. Looked up from germline, CDR1 is SGHDT and CDR2 is YYEEEE. The length of the CDR3 is 13 residues. CDR3 DNA: TGTGCCAGCAGCCTGGCCCCGAGGGAAAAACTGTTTTTT. Amino acids: CASSLAPREKLFF.

The chain joins TRBV18 to TRBJ2-2; 7 bases fit TRBD1. Germline CDR1 reads KGHSH; CDR2 reads LQKENI. The CDR3 totals 17 residues. V shed 3 bases and J 0 bases; nucleotides not matched to a gene: 7. The CDR3: CASSPARDRANTGELFF. DNA for the CDR3: TGTGCCAGCTCACCCGCGAGAGACAGGGCGAACACCGGGGAGCTGTTTTTT.

The rearrangement joins TRBV7-6 to TRBJ1-6; 9 bases are a match to TRBD1. The CDR3 is made up of 16 amino acids. In germline, CDR1 is SGHVS, CDR2 FNYEAQ. Germline trimming cut 1 base from V and 7 bases from J; bases unmatched to any gene: 5. The CDR3 sequence is CASSLGSTGGNSPLHF. CDR3 sequence (DNA): TGTGCCAGCAGCTTAGGAAGTACAGGGGGCAATTCACCCCTCCACTTT.

This chain connects TRBV28 to TRBJ2-7; a weak D match, TRBD1 (6 bases). V lost 0 bases and J 5 bases, leaving 11 bases between the germline ends. The CDR3 loop spans 14 amino acids. Germline CDR1 is MDHEN and CDR2 is SYDVKM. CDR3 in DNA: TGTGCCAGCAGTTTATGGGCACAGGGAAACGAGCAGTACTTC. Its protein is CASSLWAQGNEQYF.

This clone was seen once. The genes are TRBV3-1 (or the pseudogene TRBV3-2) and TRBJ1-1; 7 bases align to TRBD1. The CDR3 totals 14 residues. The junction had 7 bases not matched to a gene; V was cut back by 5 bases and J by 4 bases. CDR1 and CDR2 (germline): LGHDT, YNNKEL (reference sequence). For the CDR3, the DNA is TGTGCCAGCAGCAAGGTAACAGGGGCCACTGAAGCTTTCTTT. Protein product: CASSKVTGATEAFF.

This chain links TRBV2 with TRBJ2-6, with a tentative D call TRBD1 (6 bases). Trimming cost V 11 bases and J 0 bases, with 14 bases left between them. This CDR3 is 15 amino acids long. Germline V lookup: CDR1 SNHLY, CDR2 FYNNEI. The DNA for the CDR3 is TGTGCCGGCAAGACAGGCAACTCTGGGGCCAACGTCCTGACTTTC. It is translated as CAGKTGNSGANVLTF.

The CDR3 region has the DNA TGTGCCAGCAGCTTAGCGGTGGTGAACAATGAGCAGTTCTTC. It yields the protein CASSLAVVNNEQFF. The chain has TRBV7-9 and TRBJ2-1; D not resolved. The CDR3 extends over 14 amino acids. Trimming pared 0 bases from V and 5 bases from J, leaving 8 bases between. Looked up from germline, CDR1 is SEHNR and CDR2 is FQNEAQ (reference sequence). The full variable domain, its missing parts supplied by reference TRBV7-9 and TRBJ2-1, is DTGVSQNPRHKITKRGQNVTFRCDPISEHNRLYWYRQTLGQGPEFLTYFQNEAQLEKSRLLSDRFSAERPKGSFSTLEIQRTEQGDSAMYLCASSLAVVNNEQFFGPGTRLTVL.

The rearrangement joins TRBV7-6 to TRBJ2-2; 8 bases match TRBD2. Trimming at V came to 1 base and at J to 7 bases, leaving 8 bases not matched to a gene. Germline lookup yields CDR1 SGHVS and CDR2 FNYEAQ. This CDR3 spans 16 amino acids. The CDR3 is CASSLEAGGAGGELFF. CDR3 nucleotides: TGTGCCAGCAGCTTAGAGGCCGGGGGGGCGGGCGGGGAGCTGTTTTTT.

This chain connects TRBV28 to TRBJ1-1; tentatively, D is TRBD1 (6 bases). CDR1 and CDR2 from the germline V gene are MDHEN and SYDVKM. CDR3 length: 14 amino acids. Trimming removed 1 base from V and 6 bases from J, with 12 bases in between. CDR3 region: CASSLSPGEPEAFF. The CDR3 DNA follows: TGTGCCAGCAGTTTATCGCCAGGGGAACCTGAAGCTTTCTTT.

This clone was counted a single time. The chain combines TRBV19 with TRBJ2-6, with D perhaps TRBD1 (5 bases). This CDR3 comprises 15 residues. Germline CDR1 LNHDA, CDR2 SQIVND (reference sequence). Trimming took 7 bases from V and 2 from J, leaving 12 bases between them. CDR3 sequence (DNA): TGTGCCAGTACCCTAAGGGGTGCTGGGGCCAACGTCCTGACTTTC. This sequence encodes CASTLRGAGANVLTF.

This clone has a single count. The V gene is TRBV9, the J gene TRBJ1-4; 10 bases are a match to TRBD1. V lost 3 bases to trimming and J lost 5 bases; unmatched junction nucleotides: 4. The CDR3 is 15 residues long. Germline values: CDR1 SGDLS, CDR2 YYNGEE. CDR3 in DNA: TGTGCCAGCAGCGGGCGGGACAGGGGAAATGAAAAACTGTTTTTT. This translates into CASSGRDRGNEKLFF.

The rearrangement uses TRBV12-3 or TRBV12-4 and TRBJ1-1; no reliable D call. The V end was cut by 2 bases, the J end by 2 bases, with 6 bases between. The CDR3 length is 13 residues. CDR3 sequence reads: CASSLFTNTEAFF. The CDR3 coding sequence is TGTGCCAGCAGTTTATTTACCAACACTGAAGCTTTCTTT.

This chain connects TRBV20-1 to TRBJ2-1; D unresolved. CDR1 DFQATT and CDR2 SNEGSKA come from the germline V gene (reference sequence). V was cut by 6 bases and J by 4 bases, with 7 bases left in between. The CDR3 sequence is 11 residues long. CDR3 DNA sequence: TGCAGTGCCGGCAAGTACAATGAGCAGTTCTTC. Its translation: CSAGKYNEQFF.

The V call is TRBV6-6, the J call TRBJ1-1, with D hard to call. The germline V gene has CDR1 MNHNY and CDR2 SVGAGI (reference sequence). The CDR3 extends over 14 amino acids. Trimming stripped 2 bases from V and 5 bases from J, with 12 bases between. The CDR3 coding sequence is TGTGCCAGCAGTTACGAGGCAATGGGGACTGAAGCTTTCTTT. This codes for CASSYEAMGTEAFF.